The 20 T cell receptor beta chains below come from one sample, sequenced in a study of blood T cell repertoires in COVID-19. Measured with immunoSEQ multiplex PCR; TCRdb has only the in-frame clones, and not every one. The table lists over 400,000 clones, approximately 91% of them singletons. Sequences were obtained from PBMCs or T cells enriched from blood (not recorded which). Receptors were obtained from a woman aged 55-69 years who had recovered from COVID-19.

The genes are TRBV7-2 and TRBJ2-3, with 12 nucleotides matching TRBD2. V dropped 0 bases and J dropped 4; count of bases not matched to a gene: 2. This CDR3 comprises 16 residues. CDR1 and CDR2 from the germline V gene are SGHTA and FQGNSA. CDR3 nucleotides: TGTGCCAGCAGCTTAGCACTAGCGGGGGGAGCAGATACGCAGTATTTT. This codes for CASSLALAGGADTQYF.

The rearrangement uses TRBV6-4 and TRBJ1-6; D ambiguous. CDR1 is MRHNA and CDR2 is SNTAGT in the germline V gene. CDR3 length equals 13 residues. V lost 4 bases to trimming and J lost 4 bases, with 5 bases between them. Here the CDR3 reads CASSVSYNSPLHF. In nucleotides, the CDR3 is TGTGCCAGCAGTGTCAGTTATAATTCACCCCTCCACTTT.

The CDR3 DNA reads as TGTGCCAGCAGTGACAGGGATTCACCCCTCCACTTT. Its translation: CASSDRDSPLHF. V gene TRBV27 combines with J gene TRBJ1-6; 7 bases are a match to TRBD1. J was trimmed by 8 bases and V by 5 bases; bases with no gene match: 0. Looked up from germline, CDR1 is MNHEY and CDR2 is SMNVEV (reference sequence). The CDR3 has 12 amino acids.

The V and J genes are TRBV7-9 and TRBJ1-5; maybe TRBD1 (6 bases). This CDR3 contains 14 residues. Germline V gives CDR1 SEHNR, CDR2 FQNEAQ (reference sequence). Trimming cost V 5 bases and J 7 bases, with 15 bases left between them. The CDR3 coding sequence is TGTGCCAGCAGCCCAGGGGAAGCAAGCCAGCCCCAGCATTTT. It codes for CASSPGEASQPQHF.

As DNA, the CDR3 is TGTGCCAGCAGCCCATCAGCGGGGGGGCCAGGAGATACGCAGTATTTT. The encoded protein is CASSPSAGGPGDTQYF. The V and J genes are TRBV11-2 and TRBJ2-3, with 10 positions matching TRBD2. The V gene's germline CDR1 is SGHAT and CDR2 FQNNGV. There are 16 residues in the CDR3. After removal of 5 bases from V and 5 bases from J, the junction contained 10 bases not matched to a gene.

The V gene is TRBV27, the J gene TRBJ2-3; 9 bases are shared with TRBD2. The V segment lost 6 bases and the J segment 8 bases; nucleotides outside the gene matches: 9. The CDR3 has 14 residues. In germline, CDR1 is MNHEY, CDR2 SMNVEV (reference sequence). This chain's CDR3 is CASRAGGRKVTQYF. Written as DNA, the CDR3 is TGTGCCAGCAGGGCGGGGGGGAGAAAGGTTACGCAGTATTTT.

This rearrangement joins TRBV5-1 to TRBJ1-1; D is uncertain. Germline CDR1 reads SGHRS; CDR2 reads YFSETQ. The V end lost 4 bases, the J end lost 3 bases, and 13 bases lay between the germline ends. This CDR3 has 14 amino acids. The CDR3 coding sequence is TGCGCCAGCAGCCCGGGGTTAGCGGACACTGAAGCTTTCTTT. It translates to CASSPGLADTEAFF.

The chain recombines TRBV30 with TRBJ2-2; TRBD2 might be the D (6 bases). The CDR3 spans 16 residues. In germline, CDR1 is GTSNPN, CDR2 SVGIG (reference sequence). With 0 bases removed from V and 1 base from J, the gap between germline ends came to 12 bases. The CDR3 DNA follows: TGTGCCTGGAGTGTACTCCGACTAGGGAACACCGGGGAGCTGTTTTTT. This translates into CAWSVLRLGNTGELFF.

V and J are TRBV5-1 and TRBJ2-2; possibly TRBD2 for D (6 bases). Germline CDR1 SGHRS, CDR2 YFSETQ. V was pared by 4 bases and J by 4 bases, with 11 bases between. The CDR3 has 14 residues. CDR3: CASSRGASTGELFF. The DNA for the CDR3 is TGCGCCAGCAGCCGCGGGGCGAGCACCGGGGAGCTGTTTTTT.

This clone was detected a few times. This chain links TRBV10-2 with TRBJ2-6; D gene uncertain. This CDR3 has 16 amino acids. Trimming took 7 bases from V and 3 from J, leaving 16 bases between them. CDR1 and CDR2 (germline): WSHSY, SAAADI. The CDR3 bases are TGCGCCAGCACCCGGGTCGCTTCTAGTGGGGCCAACGTCCTGACTTTC. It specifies CASTRVASSGANVLTF.

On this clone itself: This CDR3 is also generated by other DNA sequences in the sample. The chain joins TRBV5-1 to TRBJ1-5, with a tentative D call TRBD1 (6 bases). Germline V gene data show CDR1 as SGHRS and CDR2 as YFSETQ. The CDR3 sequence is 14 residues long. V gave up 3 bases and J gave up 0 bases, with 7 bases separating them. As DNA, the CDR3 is TGCGCCAGCAGCTCAGGGGATAGCAATCAGCCCCAGCATTTT. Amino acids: CASSSGDSNQPQHF.

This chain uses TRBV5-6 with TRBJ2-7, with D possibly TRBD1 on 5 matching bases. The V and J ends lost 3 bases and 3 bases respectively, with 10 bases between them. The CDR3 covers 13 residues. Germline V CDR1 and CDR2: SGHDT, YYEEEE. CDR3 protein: CASSSTQGYEQYV. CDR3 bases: TGTGCCAGCAGCTCAACGCAGGGCTACGAGCAGTACGTC.

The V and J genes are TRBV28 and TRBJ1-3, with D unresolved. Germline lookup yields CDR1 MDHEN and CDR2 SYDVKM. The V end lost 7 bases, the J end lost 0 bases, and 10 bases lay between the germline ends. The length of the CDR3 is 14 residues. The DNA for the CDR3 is TGTGCCAGCACTCCGTCGGGCTCTGGAAACACCATATATTTT. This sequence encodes CASTPSGSGNTIYF.

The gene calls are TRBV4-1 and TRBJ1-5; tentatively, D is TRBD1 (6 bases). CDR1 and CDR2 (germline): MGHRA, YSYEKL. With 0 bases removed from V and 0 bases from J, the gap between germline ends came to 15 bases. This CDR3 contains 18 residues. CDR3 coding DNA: TGCGCCAGCAGCCAAGACATACAGGGACCTTTTAGCAATCAGCCCCAGCATTTT. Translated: CASSQDIQGPFSNQPQHF.

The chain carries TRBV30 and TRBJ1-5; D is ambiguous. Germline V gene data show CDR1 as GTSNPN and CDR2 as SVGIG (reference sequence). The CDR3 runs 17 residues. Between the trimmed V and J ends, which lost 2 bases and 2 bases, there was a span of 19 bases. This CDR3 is CAWSWARGGEGNQPQHF. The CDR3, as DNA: TGTGCCTGGAGTTGGGCAAGAGGCGGGGAGGGCAATCAGCCCCAGCATTTT.

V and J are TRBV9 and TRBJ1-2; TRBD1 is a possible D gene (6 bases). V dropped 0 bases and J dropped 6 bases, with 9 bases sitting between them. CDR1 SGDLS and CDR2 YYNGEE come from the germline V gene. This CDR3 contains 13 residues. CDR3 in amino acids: CASSVGWGHGYTF. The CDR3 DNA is TGTGCCAGCAGCGTAGGGTGGGGGCATGGCTACACCTTC.

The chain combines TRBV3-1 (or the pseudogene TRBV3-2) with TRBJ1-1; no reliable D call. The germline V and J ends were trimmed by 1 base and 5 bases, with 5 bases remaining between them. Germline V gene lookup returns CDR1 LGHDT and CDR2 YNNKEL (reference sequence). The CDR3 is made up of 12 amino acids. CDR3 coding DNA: TGTGCCAGCAGCCAAGGGGCTACTGAAGCTTTCTTT. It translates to CASSQGATEAFF.

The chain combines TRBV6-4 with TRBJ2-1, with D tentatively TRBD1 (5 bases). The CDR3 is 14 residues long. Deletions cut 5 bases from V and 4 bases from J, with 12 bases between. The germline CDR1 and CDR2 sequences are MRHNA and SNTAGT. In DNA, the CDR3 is TGTGCCAGCAGTCAGACAGCCTATTACAATGAGCAGTTCTTC. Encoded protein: CASSQTAYYNEQFF.

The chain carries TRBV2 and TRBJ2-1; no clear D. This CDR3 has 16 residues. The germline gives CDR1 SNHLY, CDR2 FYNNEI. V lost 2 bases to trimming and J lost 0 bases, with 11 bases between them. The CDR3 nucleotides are TGTGCCAGCAGTGAATTGCACATATCCTCCTACAATGAGCAGTTCTTC. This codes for CASSELHISSYNEQFF.

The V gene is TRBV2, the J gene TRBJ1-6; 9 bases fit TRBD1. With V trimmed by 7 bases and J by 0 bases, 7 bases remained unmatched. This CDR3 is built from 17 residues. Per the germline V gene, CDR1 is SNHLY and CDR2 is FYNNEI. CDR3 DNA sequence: TGTGCCAGCAAGGGAAGACAGGGGGGCTCCTATAATTCACCCCTCCACTTT. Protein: CASKGRQGGSYNSPLHF.